Following are 18 T cell receptor beta chains from one sample sequenced in a study of blood T cell repertoires in COVID-19. The assay was immunoSEQ multiplex PCR, and TCRdb's table has in-frame clones only and misses some. Of about 220,000 clones listed, roughly 90% are singletons. The sequencing input was PBMCs or T cells enriched from blood (not recorded which). The receptor set was obtained from a woman aged 40 to 50 with acute COVID-19.

The rearrangement joins TRBV4-1 to TRBJ2-7; 8 bases map to TRBD1. J lost 2 bases, V lost 5 bases, and 5 bases had no gene match. The CDR3 runs to 14 residues. Germline V gives CDR1 MGHRA, CDR2 YSYEKL. CDR3 residues: CASSVRQGPYEQYF. The CDR3 DNA follows: TGCGCCAGCAGCGTTCGACAGGGGCCCTACGAGCAGTACTTC.

The chain is built from TRBV5-1 and TRBJ2-5; TRBD1 aligns across 7 bases. CDR1 and CDR2 from the germline V gene are SGHRS and YFSETQ. J gave up 7 bases and V 4 bases, and 7 bases lay outside the gene matches. This CDR3 has 13 residues. The CDR3 is CASSPGTEGTQYF. CDR3 DNA: TGCGCCAGCAGCCCCGGGACAGAGGGGACCCAGTACTTC.

The chain joins TRBV5-5 to TRBJ1-2; D unclear. CDR1 SGHKS and CDR2 YYEKEE come from the germline V gene (reference sequence). Trimming pared 0 bases from V and 4 bases from J, leaving 16 bases between. The CDR3 has 16 residues. CDR3 region: CASSLAVQRTFYGYTF. The CDR3, as DNA: TGTGCCAGCAGCTTGGCCGTACAGCGGACTTTCTATGGCTACACCTTC. Together with reference TRBV5-5 and TRBJ1-2, the CDR3 gives the full variable domain: DAGVTQSPTHLIKTRGQQVTLRCSPISGHKSVSWYQQVLGQGPQFIFQYYEKEERGRGNFPDRFSARQFPNYSSELNVNALLLGDSALYLCASSLAVQRTFYGYTFGSGTRLTVV.

The chain couples TRBV3-1 (or the pseudogene TRBV3-2) to TRBJ1-6, with 8 bases fitting TRBD1. Germline CDR1 reads LGHDT; CDR2 reads YNNKEL (reference sequence). The V segment lost 4 bases and the J segment 9 bases; nucleotides outside the gene matches: 5. CDR3 length: 14 amino acids. Here the CDR3 DNA reads TGTGCCAGCAGCCTGGGACAGGTTTTTTCACCCCTCCACTTT. This sequence encodes CASSLGQVFSPLHF.

CDR3 in amino acids: CASSSPETANYGYTF. The CDR3 DNA sequence: TGTGCCAGCAGCTCGCCGGAGACAGCCAACTATGGCTACACCTTC. The gene calls are TRBV11-2 and TRBJ1-2, with D possibly matching TRBD1 (5 bases). The germline V and J ends were trimmed by 4 bases and 2 bases, with 14 bases remaining between them. The germline CDR1 and CDR2 sequences are SGHAT and FQNNGV. The CDR3 extends over 15 amino acids. Using reference TRBV11-2 and TRBJ1-2 for the parts outside the CDR3, the full variable domain is EAGVAQSPRYKIIEKRQSVAFWCNPISGHATLYWYQQILGQGPKLLIQFQNNGVVDDSQLPKDRFSAERLKGVDSTLKIQPAKLEDSAVYLCASSSPETANYGYTFGSGTRLTVV.

V is TRBV25-1 and J is TRBJ2-7; D is unresolved. The CDR3 totals 10 residues. V lost 4 bases and J 4 bases, leaving 2 bases between the germline ends. Germline lookup yields CDR1 MGHDK and CDR2 SYGVNS. This chain's CDR3 is CASSAYEQYF. CDR3 sequence (DNA): TGTGCCAGCAGTGCTTACGAGCAGTACTTC.

The chain joins TRBV4-3 to TRBJ2-2, with 12 bases that match TRBD2. The junction had 12 bases not matched to a gene; V was cut back by 0 bases and J by 4 bases. CDR3 length equals 20 residues. From germline, CDR1 is LGHNA and CDR2 YSLEER. The CDR3 nucleotides are TGCGCCAGCAGCCAAGATATGGCTAGCGGGGGGGTCCTTGGCACCGGGGAGCTGTTTTTT. This translates into CASSQDMASGGVLGTGELFF.

This chain uses TRBV9 with TRBJ2-7; D might be TRBD1 (7 bases). Trimming shortened V by 3 bases and J by 3 bases, and 10 bases separated the two germline ends. CDR1 is SGDLS, CDR2 YYNGEE, per germline. This CDR3 is built from 13 residues. CDR3 region: CASSGQGGYEQYF. In DNA, the CDR3 is TGTGCCAGCAGCGGACAGGGAGGCTACGAGCAGTACTTC.

In its sample, this clone was seen a few times. The gene calls are TRBV5-1 and TRBJ2-1; TRBD2 matches 7 bases. V was pared by 6 bases and J by 9 bases, with 9 bases of the junction left unmatched. Germline V lookup: CDR1 SGHRS, CDR2 YFSETQ. The CDR3 is made up of 13 amino acids. The CDR3 reads CASTSGTTIEQFF. CDR3 DNA sequence: TGCGCCAGCACCTCGGGGACTACGATTGAGCAGTTCTTC.

The V call is TRBV10-2, the J call TRBJ2-7; D perhaps matches TRBD1 (6 bases). The CDR3 covers 14 residues. Germline CDR1 reads WSHSY; CDR2 reads SAAADI. The ends were cut back, 3 bases at V and 6 bases at J, with 15 bases in the middle. The CDR3 reads CASSEVQGSSEQYF. CDR3 nucleotide sequence: TGCGCCAGCAGTGAAGTTCAGGGGTCGAGCGAGCAGTACTTC.

V usage is TRBV6-5 and J usage is TRBJ1-1, with D possibly TRBD1 on 5 matching bases. The CDR3 spans 14 residues. Between the trimmed V and J ends, which lost 10 bases and 1 base, there was a span of 16 bases. The germline V gene has CDR1 MNHEY and CDR2 SVGAGI. The CDR3 nucleotides read TGTGCCACCCAAAAGAGGCAGGGGAACACTGAAGCTTTCTTT. Its translation: CATQKRQGNTEAFF.

This rearrangement joins TRBV7-2 to TRBJ1-4; the match to TRBD1 covers 8 bases. The CDR3 length is 15 residues. Per germline, CDR1 SGHTA and CDR2 FQGNSA. The J segment lost 7 bases and the V segment lost 4 bases, leaving 8 bases of the junction unmatched. The CDR3 coding sequence is TGTGCCAGCAGCTCCGATGGGGACAGGCTTGAAAAACTGTTTTTT. This sequence encodes CASSSDGDRLEKLFF.

This chain connects TRBV29-1 to TRBJ1-4; TRBD1 is a possible D gene (6 bases). Germline values: CDR1 SQVTM, CDR2 ANQGSEA. V shed 7 bases and J shed 4 bases, with 13 bases lying between them. CDR3 length equals 13 residues. DNA for the CDR3: TGCAGCGGACAGGTGCCTGGTAATGAAAAACTGTTTTTT. Its translation: CSGQVPGNEKLFF. Filled out from reference TRBV29-1 and TRBJ1-4, the complete variable domain reads SAVISQKPSRDICQRGTSLTIQCQVDSQVTMMFWYRQQPGQSLTLIATANQGSEATYESGFVIDKFPISRPNLTFSTLTVSNMSPEDSSIYLCSGQVPGNEKLFFGSGTQLSVL.

This rearrangement joins TRBV5-1 to TRBJ2-5, with D possibly TRBD1 on 5 matching bases. Germline CDR1 is SGHRS and CDR2 is YFSETQ. Trimming shortened V by 10 bases and J by 4 bases, and 20 bases separated the two germline ends. The CDR3 runs 14 residues. In DNA form, the CDR3 reads TGCGCCTCACGTAGGAGCAGGGATGGAGAGACCCAGTACTTC. Protein product: CASRRSRDGETQYF.

V and J are TRBV6-6 and TRBJ1-5; D unclear. V dropped 5 bases and J dropped 4 bases, with 9 bases sitting between them. This CDR3 comprises 13 residues. Germline assignment: CDR1 MNHNY and CDR2 SVGAGI (reference sequence). Written as DNA, the CDR3 is TGTGCCAGCAGTCGAGGAGGAAATCAGCCCCAGCATTTT. Translation: CASSRGGNQPQHF.

The V call is TRBV14, the J call TRBJ1-6; perhaps TRBD1 as D (5 bases). Germline V gene data show CDR1 as SGHDN and CDR2 as FVKESK. There are 16 residues in the CDR3. V was cut by 0 bases and J by 10 bases, with 16 bases left in between. The CDR3 region is CASSQDVPGVGSPLHF. The CDR3 DNA is TGTGCCAGCAGCCAAGATGTGCCGGGGGTTGGGTCACCCCTCCACTTT.

The gene calls are TRBV5-1 and TRBJ2-3; 9 bases are a match to TRBD2. The germline V gene has CDR1 SGHRS and CDR2 YFSETQ. The length of the CDR3 is 16 residues. V lost 3 bases to trimming and J lost 0 bases; unmatched junction nucleotides: 5. The chain's CDR3 is CASSYAAGGSTDTQYF. Here the CDR3 DNA reads TGCGCCAGCAGCTATGCGGCGGGGGGGAGCACAGATACGCAGTATTTT.

This sequence joins TRBV5-1 and TRBJ2-6; D is unresolved. The length of the CDR3 is 15 residues. Germline values: CDR1 SGHRS, CDR2 YFSETQ. The V end was cut by 2 bases, the J end by 1 base, with 7 bases between. CDR3 residues: CASSFLTSGANVLTF. The DNA of the CDR3 is TGCGCCAGCAGCTTCTTAACTTCTGGGGCCAACGTCCTGACTTTC.